The next 9 T cell receptor beta chains were all read from a single sample in a study of patients and donors after allogeneic stem cell transplantation (dated by TCRdb to about 2020). Library construction relied on RT-PCR. The data were produced on a NextSeq 550. TCRdb ran its own pipeline on the public reads, namely fastp trimming at Q25 and MiXCR clone calling, and kept in-frame beta chains. Here each entry gathers all rows of one CDR3 protein and keeps the most common genes and DNA. Counted in this sample were 150,000 to 250,000 distinct CDR3 sequences; 41% of them appeared once. The top ten clones comprise 30% to 35% of the sample. Input material: blood, either unsorted or a sorted T cell fraction (not recorded which). Source of these receptors: a human donor who was either an allogeneic HSCT recipient or a stem cell or donor lymphocyte infusion donor (not recorded which). It is not recorded whose cells these are; they may come from a transplant donor.

This clonotype occurred a few times. The rearrangement uses TRBV4-3 and TRBJ1-5; tentatively, D is TRBD1 (5 bases). The CDR3 extends over 15 amino acids. Per germline, CDR1 LGHNA and CDR2 YSLEER. Trimming took 4 bases from V and 2 from J, leaving 12 bases between them. This CDR3 reads CASSPRALGNQPQHF. The CDR3 DNA reads as TGCGCCAGCAGCCCCAGGGCTTTGGGCAATCAGCCCCAGCATTTT.

The chain carries TRBV28 and TRBJ2-5; 10 bases line up with TRBD2. CDR1 and CDR2 (germline): MDHEN, SYDVKM. The CDR3 sequence is 16 residues long. V lost 5 bases to trimming and J lost 0 bases; unmatched junction nucleotides: 6. The CDR3 DNA sequence: TGTGCCAGCAGTCAAGGGACTAGCGCTCACCAAGAGACCCAGTACTTC. Translated, it gives CASSQGTSAHQETQYF.

In regard to this clonotype: One end of the junction is discordant with germline, which a read error may explain. V gene TRBV14 combines with J gene TRBJ1-4; TRBD1 matches 7 bases. CDR3 length: 14 amino acids. Looked up from germline, CDR1 is SGHDN and CDR2 is FVKESK. CDR3 nucleotides: TGTGCCAACAGCCAAGATAGGTCGACAGGGAAACTGTTTTTT. It specifies CANSQDRSTGKLFF.

The genes are TRBV20-1 and TRBJ2-7, with D possibly matching TRBD1 (7 bases). Germline values: CDR1 DFQATT, CDR2 SNEGSKA (reference sequence). This CDR3 comprises 12 residues. Trimming left V 6 bases short and J 6 bases short, with 15 bases between. The CDR3 DNA follows: TGCAGTGCCCAGGGGGGTCCCTTCGAGCAGTACTTC. Protein product: CSAQGGPFEQYF.

The gene calls are TRBV29-1 and TRBJ2-1; the D gene is possibly TRBD2 (6 bases). Germline V CDR1 and CDR2: SQVTM, ANQGSEA. The CDR3 runs to 13 residues. Trimming stripped 6 bases from V and 5 bases from J, with 14 bases between. In nucleotides, the CDR3 is TGCAGCGTCGTTAGCGGACCTCACAATGAGCAGTTCTTC. Its translation: CSVVSGPHNEQFF.

This clonotype has more than one count but fewer than ten. The rearrangement uses TRBV5-1 and TRBJ1-2; no clear D. Trimming removed 0 bases at V and 0 bases at J, with 6 bases between. This CDR3 is 14 amino acids long. Germline CDR1 reads SGHRS; CDR2 reads YFSETQ. The CDR3 nucleotides read TGCGCCAGCAGCTTGGAGGAAACTAACTATGGCTACACCTTC. As protein: CASSLEETNYGYTF.

V gene TRBV5-1 combines with J gene TRBJ2-1, with TRBD2 matching over 9 bases. The V gene end was trimmed by 4 bases and the J gene end by 5 bases; junction bases not matched to a gene: 7. The CDR3 is 15 amino acids. CDR1 is SGHRS, CDR2 YFSETQ, per germline. The CDR3 is CASSISGSGNNEQFF. CDR3 sequence (DNA): TGCGCCAGCAGCATTAGCGGGAGTGGTAACAATGAGCAGTTCTTC.

V is TRBV27 and J is TRBJ2-2; 8 nucleotides agree with TRBD1. V gave up 4 bases and J gave up 6 bases; unmatched junction bases: 13. Germline V gene sequence: CDR1 MNHEY, CDR2 SMNVEV (reference sequence). This CDR3 contains 17 residues. The CDR3 DNA is TGTGCCAGCAGTTATCTGATGGACAGGGAAGGGGCCGGGGAGCTGTTTTTT. The encoded protein is CASSYLMDREGAGELFF.

The chain carries TRBV7-2 and TRBJ1-1, with D possibly matching TRBD1 (6 bases). The length of the CDR3 is 13 residues. CDR1 and CDR2 (germline): SGHTA, FQGNSA. V dropped 3 bases and J dropped 3 bases, with 8 bases sitting between them. For the CDR3, the DNA is TGTGCCAGCAGCTTCGGACAGCACACTGAAGCTTTCTTT. Its protein is CASSFGQHTEAFF. Variable domain in full (rest from reference TRBV7-2 and TRBJ1-1): GAGVSQSPSNKVTEKGKDVELRCDPISGHTALYWYRQSLGQGLEFLIYFQGNSAPDKSGLPSDRFSAERTGGSVSTLTIQRTQQEDSAVYLCASSFGQHTEAFFGQGTRLTVV.